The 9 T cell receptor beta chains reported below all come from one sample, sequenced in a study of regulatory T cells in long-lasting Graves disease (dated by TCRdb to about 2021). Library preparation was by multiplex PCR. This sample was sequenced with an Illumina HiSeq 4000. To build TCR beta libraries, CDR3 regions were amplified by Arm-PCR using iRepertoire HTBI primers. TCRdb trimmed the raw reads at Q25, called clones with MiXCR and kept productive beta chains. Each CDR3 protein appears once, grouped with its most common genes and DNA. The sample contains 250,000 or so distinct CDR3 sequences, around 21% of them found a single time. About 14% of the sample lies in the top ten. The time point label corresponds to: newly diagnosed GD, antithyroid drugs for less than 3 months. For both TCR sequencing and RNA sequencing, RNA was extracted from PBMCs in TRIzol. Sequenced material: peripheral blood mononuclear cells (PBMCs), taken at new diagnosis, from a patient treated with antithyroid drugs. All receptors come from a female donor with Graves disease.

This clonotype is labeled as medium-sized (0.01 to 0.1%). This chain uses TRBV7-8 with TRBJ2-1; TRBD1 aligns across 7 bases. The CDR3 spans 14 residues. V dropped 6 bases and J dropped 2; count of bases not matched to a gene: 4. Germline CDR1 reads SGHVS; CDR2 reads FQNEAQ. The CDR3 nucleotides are TGTGCCAGCAGGCCGGGACAGACCTACAATGAGCAGTTCTTC. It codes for CASRPGQTYNEQFF. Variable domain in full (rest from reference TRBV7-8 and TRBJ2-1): GAGVSQSPRYKVAKRGQDVALRCDPISGHVSLFWYQQALGQGPEFLTYFQNEAQLDKSGLPSDRFFAERPEGSVSTLKIQRTQQEDSAVYLCASRPGQTYNEQFFGPGTRLTVL.

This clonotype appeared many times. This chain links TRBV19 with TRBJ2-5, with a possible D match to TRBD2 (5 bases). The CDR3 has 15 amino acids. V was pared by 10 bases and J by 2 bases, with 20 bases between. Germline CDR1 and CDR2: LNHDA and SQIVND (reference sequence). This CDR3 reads CATSQGLRQQETQYF. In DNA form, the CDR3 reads TGTGCCACTAGCCAAGGACTTCGTCAACAAGAGACCCAGTACTTC.

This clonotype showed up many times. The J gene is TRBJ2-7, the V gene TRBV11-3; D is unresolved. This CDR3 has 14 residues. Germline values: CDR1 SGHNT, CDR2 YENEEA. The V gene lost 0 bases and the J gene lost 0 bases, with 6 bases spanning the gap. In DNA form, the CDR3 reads TGTGCCAGCAGCTTAGATCATGGCTCCTACGAGCAGTACTTC. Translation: CASSLDHGSYEQYF.

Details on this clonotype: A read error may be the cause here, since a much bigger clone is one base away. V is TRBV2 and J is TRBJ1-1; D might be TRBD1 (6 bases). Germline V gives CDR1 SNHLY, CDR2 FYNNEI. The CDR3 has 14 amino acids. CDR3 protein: CASRRGAMNTGAFF. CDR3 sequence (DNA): TGTGCCAGCCGCCGGGGGGCCATGAACACTGGAGCTTTCTTT.

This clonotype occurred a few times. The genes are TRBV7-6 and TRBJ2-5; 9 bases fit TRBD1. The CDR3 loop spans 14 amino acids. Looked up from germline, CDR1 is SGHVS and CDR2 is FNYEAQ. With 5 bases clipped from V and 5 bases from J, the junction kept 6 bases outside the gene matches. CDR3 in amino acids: CASSPRDRDETQYF. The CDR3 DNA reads TGTGCCAGCAGCCCCCGGGACAGGGACGAGACCCAGTACTTC.

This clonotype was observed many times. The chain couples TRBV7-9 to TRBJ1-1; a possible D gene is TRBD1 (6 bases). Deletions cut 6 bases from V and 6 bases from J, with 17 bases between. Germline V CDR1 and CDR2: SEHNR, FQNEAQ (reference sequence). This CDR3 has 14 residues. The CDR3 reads CASRPLTGFPEAFF. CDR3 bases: TGTGCCAGCAGACCACTTACAGGGTTCCCTGAAGCTTTCTTT.

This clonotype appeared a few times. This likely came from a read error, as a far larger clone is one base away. CDR3 nucleotides: TGTGCCAGCAGCCAGGAGGCAGGGCGCACTCAGTACTTC. It specifies CASSQEAGRTQYF. This sequence joins TRBV3-1 and TRBJ2-1; D may correspond to TRBD1 or TRBD2 (5 bases each). The J call may be faulty, since TRBJ2-4 better matches the DNA end. Germline V CDR1 and CDR2: LGHDT, YNNKEL (reference sequence). The CDR3 runs 13 residues.

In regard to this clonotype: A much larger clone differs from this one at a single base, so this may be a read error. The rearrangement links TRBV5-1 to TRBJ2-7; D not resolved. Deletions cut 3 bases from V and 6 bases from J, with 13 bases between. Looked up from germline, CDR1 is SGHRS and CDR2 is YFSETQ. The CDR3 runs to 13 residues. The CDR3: CASSSAGVFEQYF. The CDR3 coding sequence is TGCGCCAGCAGCTCGGCTGGGGTTTTCGAGCAGTACTTC.

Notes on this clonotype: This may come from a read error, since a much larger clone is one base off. The DNA of the CDR3 is TGTGCCAGCAGCTTAGCCGGGACAGCCTACGAGCTGTACTTC. Translated: CASSLAGTAYELYF. The genes are TRBV5-6 and TRBJ2-7; 7 nucleotides align to TRBD1. CDR3 length: 14 amino acids. Per the germline V gene, CDR1 is SGHDT and CDR2 is YYEEEE.